These T cell receptor beta chains were read from a single sample in a study of CXCR3-negative and CXCR3-positive naive CD8 T cells. TCRdb processed the 5' RACE reads again and assigns one entry to each CDR3 protein, with no DNA. The sample totals under 110,000 distinct CDR3 sequences. The sequenced sample consisted of naive CXCR3+ CD8+ T cells from blood. All receptors come from a human donor in good health. Some clones in this sample may be carry-over from other donors' samples. CDR3s include the opening cysteine and the closing phenylalanine or tryptophan.

j_gene	v_gene	CDR3aa
TRBJ2-5	TRBV20-1	CSARDLTSGAQETQYF
TRBJ2-3	TRBV13	CASSLEGSTDTQYF
TRBJ2-2	TRBV12-3/TRBV12-4	CASSPWDGNTGELFF
TRBJ1-2	TRBV29-1	CSVGGQVYGYTF
TRBJ2-7	TRBV29-1	CSARGLAGEYEQYF
TRBJ2-5	TRBV30	CAWSVGGEETQYF
TRBJ2-7	TRBV11-2	CASNPPTSGRASEQYF
TRBJ1-5	TRBV29-1	CSVVFRNNQPQHF
TRBJ1-4	TRBV28	CASRPRTDYYEKLFF
TRBJ2-2	TRBV19	CASSIDPGLMNTGELFF